This TCR beta chain stems from a study of human T cells and chemical hapten exposure. About the study: Mainly, slight library volume differences in the pool made TCR yields vary.

Of note for this clonotype: The antigen is unknown.

Unique molecular identifiers were attached to individual cDNA molecules during library preparation. Per the original methods: From about 22,000 to 700,000 TCRs were found per sample, with a median of 95,638. TCRdb called the 5' RACE reads again in MiXCR, with one record for every CDR3 protein. TCRdb's processing, not the authors', yielded these V and J calls. The repertoire holds about 140,000 distinct CDR3 sequences, with roughly 4% as singletons. Study results and limitations: With DPC sensitization, TCRs exceeding 1 in 1000 frequency showed no change.

Sequencing started from total RNA isolated from unfractionated whole blood. Germline CDR1 reads MDHEN; CDR2 reads SYDVKM. The V end was cut by 5 bases, the J end by 0 bases, with 9 bases between. The CDR3 is made up of 14 amino acids. This chain joins TRBV28 and TRBJ2-3; D is tentatively TRBD1 or TRBD2 (5 bases each). The clonotype originates from a female donor in good health. The CDR3 sequence is CASSEGPSTDTQYF. The CDR3 nucleotides read TGTGCCAGCAGTGAGGGGCCCAGCACAGATACGCAGTATTTT.